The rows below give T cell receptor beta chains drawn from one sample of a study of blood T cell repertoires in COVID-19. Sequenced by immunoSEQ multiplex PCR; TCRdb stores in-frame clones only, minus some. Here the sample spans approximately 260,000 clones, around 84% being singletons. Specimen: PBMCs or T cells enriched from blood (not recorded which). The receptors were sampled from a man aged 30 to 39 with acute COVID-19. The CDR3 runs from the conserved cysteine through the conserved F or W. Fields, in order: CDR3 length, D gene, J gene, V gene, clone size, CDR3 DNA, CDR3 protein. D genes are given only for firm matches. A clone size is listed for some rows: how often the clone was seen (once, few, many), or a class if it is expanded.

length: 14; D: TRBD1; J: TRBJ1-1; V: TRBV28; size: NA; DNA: TGTGCCAGCGGTTCAGGGGGCTATGGCACTGAAGCTTTCTTT; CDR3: CASGSGGYGTEAFF
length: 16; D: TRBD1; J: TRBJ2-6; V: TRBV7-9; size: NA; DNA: TGTGCCAGCAGTCCGGGACAGGGGGTAAGGGCCAACGTCCTGACTTTC; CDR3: CASSPGQGVRANVLTF
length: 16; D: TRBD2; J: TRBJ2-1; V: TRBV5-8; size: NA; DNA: TGTGCCAGCAGCCCGGTACGGGGGGTTGGGTACAATGAGCAGTTCTTC; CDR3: CASSPVRGVGYNEQFF
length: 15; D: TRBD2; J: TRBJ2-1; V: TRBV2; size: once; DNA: TGTGCCAGCAGTGAGTGGGGGGGGACCCTCAATGAGCAGTTCTTC; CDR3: CASSEWGGTLNEQFF
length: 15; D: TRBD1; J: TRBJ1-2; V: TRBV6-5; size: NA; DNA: TGTGCCAGCACTTACAATCAGGGGGCGATCTATGGCTACACCTTC; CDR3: CASTYNQGAIYGYTF
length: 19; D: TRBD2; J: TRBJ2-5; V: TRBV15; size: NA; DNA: TGTGCCACCAGCAGAGATCGTCGGTTCACCGCTAGCGGGGCAGAGACCCAGTACTTC; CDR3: CATSRDRRFTASGAETQYF
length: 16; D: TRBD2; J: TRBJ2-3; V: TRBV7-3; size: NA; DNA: TGTGCCAGCAGCCCAGGACTAGCGGAACGCACAGATACGCAGTATTTT; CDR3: CASSPGLAERTDTQYF
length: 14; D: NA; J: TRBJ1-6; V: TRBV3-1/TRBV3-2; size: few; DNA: TGTGCCAGCAGCCCCCACAGGGATCGTTCACCCCTCCACTTT; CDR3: CASSPHRDRSPLHF
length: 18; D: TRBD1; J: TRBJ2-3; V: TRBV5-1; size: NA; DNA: TGCGCCAGCAGCCCCGGGACAGGGACTTCGCTAGGCACAGATACGCAGTATTTT; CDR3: CASSPGTGTSLGTDTQYF
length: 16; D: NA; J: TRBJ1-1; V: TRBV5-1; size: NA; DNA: TGCGCCAGTAGAACGGAATTACGGGGGTTTGGGACTGAAGCTTTCTTT; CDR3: CASRTELRGFGTEAFF
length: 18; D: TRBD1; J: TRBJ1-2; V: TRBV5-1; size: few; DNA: TGTGCCAGCAGCGGATTTGGGACAGGGGGCGAAGGAGGCTATGGCTACACCTTC; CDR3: CASSGFGTGGEGGYGYTF
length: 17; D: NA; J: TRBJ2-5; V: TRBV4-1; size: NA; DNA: TGCGCCAGCAGCCAAGGGCCCGCCGTATGGGGGGAGAAGACCCAGTACTTC; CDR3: CASSQGPAVWGEKTQYF
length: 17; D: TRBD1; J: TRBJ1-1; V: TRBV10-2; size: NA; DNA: TGCGCCAGCGCAGCGGGACAGGGGGTACCATTCGGTACTGAAGCTTTCTTT; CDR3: CASAAGQGVPFGTEAFF
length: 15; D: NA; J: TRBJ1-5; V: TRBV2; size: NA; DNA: TGTGCCAGCAGTGTCGAAGGGGATAGCAATCAGCCCCAGCATTTT; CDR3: CASSVEGDSNQPQHF
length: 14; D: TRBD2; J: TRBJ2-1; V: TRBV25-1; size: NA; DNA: TGTGCCAGCAGGCGGACTAGCGGGAGTCATGAGCAGTTCTTC; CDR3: CASRRTSGSHEQFF
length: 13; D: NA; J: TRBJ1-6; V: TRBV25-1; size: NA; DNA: TGTGCCAGCAGTGAAGGGGGGAATTCACCCCTCCACTTT; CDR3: CASSEGGNSPLHF
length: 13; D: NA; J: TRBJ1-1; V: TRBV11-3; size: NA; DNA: TGTGCCAGCAGCTTGGGGCCAGACACTGAAGCTTTCTTT; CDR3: CASSLGPDTEAFF
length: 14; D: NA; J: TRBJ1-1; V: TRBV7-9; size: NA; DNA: TGTGCCAGCAGCTCGCAGGGGATGAACACTGAAGCTTTCTTT; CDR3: CASSSQGMNTEAFF
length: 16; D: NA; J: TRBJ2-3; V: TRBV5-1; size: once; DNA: TGCGCCAGCAGCTTGGAGGGGAAGGGCGCGGCAGATACGCAGTATTTT; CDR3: CASSLEGKGAADTQYF
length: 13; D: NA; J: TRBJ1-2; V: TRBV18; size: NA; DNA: TGTGCCAGCTCACCGGTCACGGAGGCGGGCTACACCTTC; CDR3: CASSPVTEAGYTF
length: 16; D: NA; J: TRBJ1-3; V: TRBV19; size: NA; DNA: TGTGCCAGTAGTATTGTGGGCAGCCTCTCTGGAAACACCATATATTTT; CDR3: CASSIVGSLSGNTIYF
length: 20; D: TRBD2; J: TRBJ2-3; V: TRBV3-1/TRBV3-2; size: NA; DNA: TGTGCCAGCAGCCAAGAATCTAGCGGGGGGGCAAGCGGTGGCACAGATACGCAGTATTTT; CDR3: CASSQESSGGASGGTDTQYF
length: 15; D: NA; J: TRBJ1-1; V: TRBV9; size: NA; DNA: TGTGCCAGCAGCGTAGGTGCTAAGATGAACACTGAAGCTTTCTTT; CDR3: CASSVGAKMNTEAFF
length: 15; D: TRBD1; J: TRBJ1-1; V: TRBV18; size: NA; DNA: TGTGCCAGCTCACAACGGACAGGGTGGGGCACTGAAGCTTTCTTT; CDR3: CASSQRTGWGTEAFF
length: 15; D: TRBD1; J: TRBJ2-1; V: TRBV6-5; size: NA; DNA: TGTGCCAGCAGAGCCGACAGGGGGCGAAACAATGAGCAGTTCTTC; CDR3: CASRADRGRNNEQFF
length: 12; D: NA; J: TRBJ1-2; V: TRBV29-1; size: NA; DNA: TGCAGCGTTGAAGGCGTTAAATATGGCTACACCTTC; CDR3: CSVEGVKYGYTF
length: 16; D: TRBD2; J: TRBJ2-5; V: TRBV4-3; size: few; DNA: TGCGCCAGCAGCCAAACTTCTAGCGGGAGGGAAGAGACCCAGTACTTC; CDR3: CASSQTSSGREETQYF
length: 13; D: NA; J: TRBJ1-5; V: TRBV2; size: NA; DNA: TGTGCCAGCAGGCAGGAAAAAAATCAGCCCCAGCATTTT; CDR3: CASRQEKNQPQHF
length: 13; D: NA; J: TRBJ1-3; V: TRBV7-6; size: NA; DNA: TGTGCCAGTAGGACAGCCTCTGGAAACACCATATATTTT; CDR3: CASRTASGNTIYF
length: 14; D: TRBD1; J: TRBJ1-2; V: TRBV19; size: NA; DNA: TGTGCCAGTAGTATGGGACAGGGAATTTATGGCTACACCTTC; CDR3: CASSMGQGIYGYTF
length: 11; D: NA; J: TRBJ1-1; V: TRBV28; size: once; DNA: TGTGCCAGCACCCGGGTCACTGAAGCTTTCTTT; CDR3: CASTRVTEAFF
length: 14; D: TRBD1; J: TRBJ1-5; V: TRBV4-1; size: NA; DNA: TGCGCCAGCAGCCAAGTGCAGGGGGATCAGCCCCAGCATTTT; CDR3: CASSQVQGDQPQHF
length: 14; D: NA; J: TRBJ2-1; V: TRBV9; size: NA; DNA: TGTGCCAGCAGCGTAGAGGTAGCTCGGGATGAGCAGTTCTTC; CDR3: CASSVEVARDEQFF
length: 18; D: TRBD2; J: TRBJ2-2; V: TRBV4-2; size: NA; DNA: TGTGCCAGCAGCCAAGGTAGCTTAGCGGGGGCGAACACCGGGGAGCTGTTTTTT; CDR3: CASSQGSLAGANTGELFF
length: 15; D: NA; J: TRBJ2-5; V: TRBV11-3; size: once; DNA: TGTGCCAGCAGGAACCCTCGTCGGGGTGACGAGACCCAGTACTTC; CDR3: CASRNPRRGDETQYF
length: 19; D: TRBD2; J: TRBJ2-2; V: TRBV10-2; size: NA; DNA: TGCGCCAGCAGTAGACCTAGCGGGGGGGTTTCGGGTAGCACCGGGGAGCTGTTTTTT; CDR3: CASSRPSGGVSGSTGELFF
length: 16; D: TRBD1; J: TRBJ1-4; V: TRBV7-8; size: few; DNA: TGTGCCAGCAGCTTACGGACAGGGCCGTGGCTTGAAAAACTGTTTTTT; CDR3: CASSLRTGPWLEKLFF
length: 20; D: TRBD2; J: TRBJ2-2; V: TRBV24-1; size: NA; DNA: TGTGCCACCAGTGCCTCGGGCCTTCGGGGCCCGGGGGGGGACACCGGGGAGCTGTTTTTT; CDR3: CATSASGLRGPGGDTGELFF
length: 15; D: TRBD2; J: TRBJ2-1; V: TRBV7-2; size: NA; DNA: TGTGCCAGCAGCGACAGCGGACTAGCGAAGACTGAGCAGTTCTTC; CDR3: CASSDSGLAKTEQFF
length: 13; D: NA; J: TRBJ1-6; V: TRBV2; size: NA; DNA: TGTGCCAGCGCCGGGGGGCGGTCTTCACCCCTCCACTTT; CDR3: CASAGGRSSPLHF
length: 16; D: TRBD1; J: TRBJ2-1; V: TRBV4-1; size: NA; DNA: TGCGCCAGCAGCCAAACCGGGACAGGGGGGAGGAATGAGCAGTTCTTC; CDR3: CASSQTGTGGRNEQFF
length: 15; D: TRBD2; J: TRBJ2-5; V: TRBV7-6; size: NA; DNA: TGTGCCAGCAGCTCCGTAGCGGGGTTCCAAGAGACCCAGTACTTC; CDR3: CASSSVAGFQETQYF
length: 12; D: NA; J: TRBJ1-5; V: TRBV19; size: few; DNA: TGTGCCAGTAGTTCAGGGAATCAGCCCCAGCATTTT; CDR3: CASSSGNQPQHF
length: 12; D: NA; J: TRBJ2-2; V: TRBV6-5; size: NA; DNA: TGTGCCAGCAAAACTTACGCCGGGGAGCTGTTTTTT; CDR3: CASKTYAGELFF
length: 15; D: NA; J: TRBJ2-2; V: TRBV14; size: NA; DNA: TGTGCCAGCAGCCGCATGGCGGTGAACACCGGGGAGCTGTTTTTT; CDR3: CASSRMAVNTGELFF
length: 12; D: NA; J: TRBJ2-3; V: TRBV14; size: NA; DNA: TGTGCCAGCAGCCAAGCCCTAGATACGCAGTATTTT; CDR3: CASSQALDTQYF
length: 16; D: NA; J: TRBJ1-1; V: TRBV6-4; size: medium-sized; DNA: TGTGCCAGCAGTGACTCCTATAGCGGTAAGCTCACTGAAGCTTTCTTT; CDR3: CASSDSYSGKLTEAFF
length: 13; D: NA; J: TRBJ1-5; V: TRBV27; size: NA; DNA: TGTGCCAGCAGTTTCAGGGTTCGCCAGCCCCAGCATTTT; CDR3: CASSFRVRQPQHF
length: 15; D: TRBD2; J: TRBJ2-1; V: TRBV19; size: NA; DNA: TGTGCCAGTAGTCCAGCGGGAGACCTCTACAATGAGCAGTTCTTC; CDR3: CASSPAGDLYNEQFF
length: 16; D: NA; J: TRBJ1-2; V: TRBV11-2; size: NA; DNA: TGTGCCAGCAGCCTGGGGGTGGGAGGGACTAACTATGGCTACACCTTC; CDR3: CASSLGVGGTNYGYTF
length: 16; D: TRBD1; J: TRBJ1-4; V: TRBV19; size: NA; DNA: TGTGCCAGTAGTCTCTTGCCGGGACAGTTTAATGAAAAACTGTTTTTT; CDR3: CASSLLPGQFNEKLFF
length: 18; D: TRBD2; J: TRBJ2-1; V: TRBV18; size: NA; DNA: TGTGCCAGCTCACCCACGATGGTTACGACTAGCCCCTACAATGAGCAGTTCTTC; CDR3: CASSPTMVTTSPYNEQFF
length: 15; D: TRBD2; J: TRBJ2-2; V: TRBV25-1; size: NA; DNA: TGTGCCAGCAGTGAATTTTATGCGGGGGCCGGGGAGCTGTTTTTT; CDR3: CASSEFYAGAGELFF
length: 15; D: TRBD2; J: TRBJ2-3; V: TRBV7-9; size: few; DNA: TGTGCCAGCAGCTTAGCTACTAGCGGGGGAGATACGCAGTATTTT; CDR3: CASSLATSGGDTQYF
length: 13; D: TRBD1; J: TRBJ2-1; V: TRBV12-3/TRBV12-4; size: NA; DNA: TGTGCCAGCTCGGGACAGGGGGGGAATGAGCAGTTCTTC; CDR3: CASSGQGGNEQFF
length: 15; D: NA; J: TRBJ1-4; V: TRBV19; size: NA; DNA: TGTGCCAGTAGTCGGCAGGGGACGCCTAATGAAAAACTGTTTTTT; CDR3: CASSRQGTPNEKLFF
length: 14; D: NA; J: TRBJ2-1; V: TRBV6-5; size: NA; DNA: TGTGCCAGCAGTTACTACCGGGGTATAGGTGAGCAGTTCTTC; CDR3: CASSYYRGIGEQFF
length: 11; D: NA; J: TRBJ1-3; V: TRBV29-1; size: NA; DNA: TGCAGCGTCGGGAGGGGAAACACCATATATTTT; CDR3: CSVGRGNTIYF
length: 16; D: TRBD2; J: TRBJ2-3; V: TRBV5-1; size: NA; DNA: TGCGCCAGCAGCCCTGGACTAGCGGGGGCCACAGATACGCAGTATTTT; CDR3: CASSPGLAGATDTQYF
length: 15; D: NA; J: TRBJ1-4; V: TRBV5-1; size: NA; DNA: TGCGCCAGCAGCTCCTCCAACAGGGCTAATGAAAAACTGTTTTTT; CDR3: CASSSSNRANEKLFF